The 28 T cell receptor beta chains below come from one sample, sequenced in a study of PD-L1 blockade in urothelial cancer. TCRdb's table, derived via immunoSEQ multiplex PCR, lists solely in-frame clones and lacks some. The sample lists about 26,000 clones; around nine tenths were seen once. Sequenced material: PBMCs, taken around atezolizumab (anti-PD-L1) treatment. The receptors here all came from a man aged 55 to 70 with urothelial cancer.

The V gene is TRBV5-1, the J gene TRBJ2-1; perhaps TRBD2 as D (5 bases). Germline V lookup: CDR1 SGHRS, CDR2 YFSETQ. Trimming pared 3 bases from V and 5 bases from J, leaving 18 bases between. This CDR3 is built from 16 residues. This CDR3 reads CASSWRSSGNHNEQFF. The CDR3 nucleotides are TGCGCCAGCAGCTGGAGGAGCTCCGGGAACCACAATGAGCAGTTCTTC.

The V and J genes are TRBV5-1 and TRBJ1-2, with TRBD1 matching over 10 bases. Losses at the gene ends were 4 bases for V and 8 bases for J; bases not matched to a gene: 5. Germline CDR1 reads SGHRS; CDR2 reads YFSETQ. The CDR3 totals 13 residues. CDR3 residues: CASSPTGGEGYTF. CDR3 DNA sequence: TGCGCCAGCAGCCCGACAGGGGGCGAGGGCTACACCTTC.

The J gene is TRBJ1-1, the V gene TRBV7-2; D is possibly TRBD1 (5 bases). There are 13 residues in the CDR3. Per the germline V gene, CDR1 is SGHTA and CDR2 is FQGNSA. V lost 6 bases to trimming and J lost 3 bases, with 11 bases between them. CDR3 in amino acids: CASSEGRDTEAFF. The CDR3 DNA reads TGTGCCAGCAGTGAGGGGAGGGACACTGAAGCTTTCTTT.

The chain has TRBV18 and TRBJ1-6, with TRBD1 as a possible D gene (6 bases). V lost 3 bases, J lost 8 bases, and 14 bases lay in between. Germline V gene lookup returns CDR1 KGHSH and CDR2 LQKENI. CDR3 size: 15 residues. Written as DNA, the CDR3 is TGTGCCAGCTCACCGTCTCGGACAGCCGATTCACCCCTCCACTTT. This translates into CASSPSRTADSPLHF.

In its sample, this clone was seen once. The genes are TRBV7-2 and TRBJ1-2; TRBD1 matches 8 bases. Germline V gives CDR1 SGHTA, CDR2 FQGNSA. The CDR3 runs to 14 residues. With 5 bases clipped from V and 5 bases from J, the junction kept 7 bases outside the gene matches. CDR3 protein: CASSPQGAGYGYTF. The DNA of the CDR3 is TGTGCCAGCAGCCCCCAGGGGGCCGGGTATGGCTACACCTTC.

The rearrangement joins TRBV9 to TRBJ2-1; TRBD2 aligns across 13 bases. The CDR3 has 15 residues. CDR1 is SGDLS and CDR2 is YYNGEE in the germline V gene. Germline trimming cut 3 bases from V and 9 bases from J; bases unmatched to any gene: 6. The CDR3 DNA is TGTGCCAGCAGCGCCACTAGCGGGAGGGCCACTGAGCAGTTCTTC. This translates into CASSATSGRATEQFF.

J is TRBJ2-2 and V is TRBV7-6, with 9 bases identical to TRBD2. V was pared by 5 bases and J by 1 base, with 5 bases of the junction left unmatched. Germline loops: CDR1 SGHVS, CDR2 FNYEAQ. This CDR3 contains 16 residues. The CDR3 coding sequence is TGTGCCAGCAGCGGACGACTAGCGGAGAACACCGGGGAGCTGTTTTTT. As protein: CASSGRLAENTGELFF.

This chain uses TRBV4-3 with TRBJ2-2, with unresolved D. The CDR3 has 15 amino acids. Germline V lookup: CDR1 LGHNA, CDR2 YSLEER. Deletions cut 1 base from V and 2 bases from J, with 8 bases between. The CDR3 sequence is CASSQGLANTGELFF. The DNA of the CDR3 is TGCGCCAGCAGCCAAGGTTTAGCAAACACCGGGGAGCTGTTTTTT.

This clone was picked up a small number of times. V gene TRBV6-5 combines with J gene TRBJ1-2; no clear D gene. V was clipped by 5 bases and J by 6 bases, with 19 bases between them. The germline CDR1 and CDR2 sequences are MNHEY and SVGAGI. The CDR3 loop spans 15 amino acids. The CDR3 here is CASSTPGFGGHGYTF. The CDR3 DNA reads TGTGCCAGCAGTACCCCTGGCTTTGGAGGACATGGCTACACCTTC.

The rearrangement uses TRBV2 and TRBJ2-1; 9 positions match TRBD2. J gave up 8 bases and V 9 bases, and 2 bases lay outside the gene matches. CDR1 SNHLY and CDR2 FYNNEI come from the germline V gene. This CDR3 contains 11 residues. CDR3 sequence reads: CASRTSDEQFF. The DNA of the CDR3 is TGTGCCAGTCGGACTAGCGATGAGCAGTTCTTC.

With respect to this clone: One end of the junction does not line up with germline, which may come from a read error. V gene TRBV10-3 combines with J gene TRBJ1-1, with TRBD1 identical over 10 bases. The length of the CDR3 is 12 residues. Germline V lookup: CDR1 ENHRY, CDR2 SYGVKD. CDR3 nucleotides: TGTGCCATCAGTGAGTCCGGGACAGGGGAATCCTTT. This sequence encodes CAISESGTGESF.

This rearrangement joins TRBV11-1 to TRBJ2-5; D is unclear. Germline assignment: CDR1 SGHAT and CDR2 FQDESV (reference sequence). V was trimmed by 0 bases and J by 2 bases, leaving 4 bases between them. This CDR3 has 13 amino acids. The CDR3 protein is CASSLAAQETQYF. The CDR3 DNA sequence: TGTGCCAGCAGCTTAGCGGCTCAAGAGACCCAGTACTTC.

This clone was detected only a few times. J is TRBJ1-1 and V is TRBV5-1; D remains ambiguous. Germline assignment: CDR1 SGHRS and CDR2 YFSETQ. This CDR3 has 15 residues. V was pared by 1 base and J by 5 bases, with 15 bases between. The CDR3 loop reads CASSLSNPLKTEAFF. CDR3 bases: TGCGCCAGCAGCTTGAGCAACCCCTTAAAGACTGAAGCTTTCTTT.

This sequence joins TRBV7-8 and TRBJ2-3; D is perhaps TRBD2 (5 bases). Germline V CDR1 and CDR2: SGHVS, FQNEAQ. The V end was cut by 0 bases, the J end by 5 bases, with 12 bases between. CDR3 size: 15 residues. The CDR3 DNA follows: TGTGCCAGCAGCTTAGCATGGAGGCTGGGAGATACGCAGTATTTT. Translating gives CASSLAWRLGDTQYF.

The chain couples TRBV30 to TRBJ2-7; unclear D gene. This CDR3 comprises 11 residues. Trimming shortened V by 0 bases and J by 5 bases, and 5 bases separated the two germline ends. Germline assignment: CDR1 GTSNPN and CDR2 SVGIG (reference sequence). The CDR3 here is CAWSVEDEQYF. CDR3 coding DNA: TGTGCCTGGAGTGTCGAGGACGAGCAGTACTTC. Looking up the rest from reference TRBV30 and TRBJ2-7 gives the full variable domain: SQTIHQWPATLVQPVGSPLSLECTVEGTSNPNLYWYRQAAGRGLQLLFYSVGIGQISSEVPQNLSASRPQDRQFILSSKKLLLSDSGFYLCAWSVEDEQYFGPGTRLTVT.

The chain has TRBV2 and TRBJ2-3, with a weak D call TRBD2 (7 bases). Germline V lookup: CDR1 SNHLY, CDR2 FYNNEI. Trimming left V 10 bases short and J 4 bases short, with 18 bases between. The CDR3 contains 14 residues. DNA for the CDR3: TGTGCCACAAGGGGGGGCGGGATGGCAGATACGCAGTATTTT. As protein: CATRGGGMADTQYF.

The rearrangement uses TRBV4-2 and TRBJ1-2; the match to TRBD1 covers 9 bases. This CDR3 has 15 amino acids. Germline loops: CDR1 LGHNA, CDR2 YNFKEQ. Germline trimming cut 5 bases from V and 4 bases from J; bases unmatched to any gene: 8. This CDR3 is CASSIRGQGSYGYTF. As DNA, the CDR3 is TGTGCCAGCAGCATAAGAGGACAGGGGAGCTATGGCTACACCTTC.

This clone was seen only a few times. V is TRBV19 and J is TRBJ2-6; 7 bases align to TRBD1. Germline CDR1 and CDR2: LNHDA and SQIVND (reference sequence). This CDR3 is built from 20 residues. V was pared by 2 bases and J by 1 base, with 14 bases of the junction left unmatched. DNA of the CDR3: TGTGCCAGTAGTATATCGTCCTCCGGGACAGCTTTTTCTGGGGCCAACGTCCTGACTTTC. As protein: CASSISSSGTAFSGANVLTF.

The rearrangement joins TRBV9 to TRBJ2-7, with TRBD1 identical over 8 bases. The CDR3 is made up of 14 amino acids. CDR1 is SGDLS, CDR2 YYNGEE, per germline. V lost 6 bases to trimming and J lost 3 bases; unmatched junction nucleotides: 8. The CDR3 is CASTAGQDFYEQYF. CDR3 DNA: TGTGCCAGCACCGCGGGACAGGACTTCTACGAGCAGTACTTC.

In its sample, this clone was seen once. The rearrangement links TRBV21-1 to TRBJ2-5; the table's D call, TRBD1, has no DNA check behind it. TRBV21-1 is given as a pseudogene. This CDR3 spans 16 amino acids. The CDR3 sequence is CASSSHWQSTYRTQYF. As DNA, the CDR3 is TGTGCCAGCAGCAGTCACTGGCAATCCACATACAGGACCCAGTACTTC.

Here the CDR3 reads CASSSPGWEQYF. The CDR3 DNA reads as TGCGCCAGCAGCTCCCCGGGGTGGGAGCAGTACTTC. The chain couples TRBV5-1 to TRBJ2-7; maybe TRBD2 (5 bases). Trimming left V 3 bases short and J 7 bases short, with 11 bases between. CDR1 is SGHRS, CDR2 YFSETQ, per germline. This CDR3 contains 12 residues. The full variable domain, its missing parts supplied by reference TRBV5-1 and TRBJ2-7, is KAGVTQTPRYLIKTRGQQVTLSCSPISGHRSVSWYQQTPGQGLQFLFEYFSETQRNKGNFPGRFSGRQFSNSRSEMNVSTLELGDSALYLCASSSPGWEQYFGPGTRLTVT.

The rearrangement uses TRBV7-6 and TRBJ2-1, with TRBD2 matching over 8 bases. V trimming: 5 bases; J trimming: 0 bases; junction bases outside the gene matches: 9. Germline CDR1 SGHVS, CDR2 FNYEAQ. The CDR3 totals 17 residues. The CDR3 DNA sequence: TGTGCCAGCAGCGCTCTAGGGAGCGGGAGCTCCTACAATGAGCAGTTCTTC. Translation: CASSALGSGSSYNEQFF.

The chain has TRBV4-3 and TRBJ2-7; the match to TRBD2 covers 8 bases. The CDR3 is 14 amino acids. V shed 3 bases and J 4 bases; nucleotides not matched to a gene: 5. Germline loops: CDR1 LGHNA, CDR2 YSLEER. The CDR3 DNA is TGCGCCAGCAGCCAGGACCCGGGGGGGTACGAGCAGTACTTC. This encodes CASSQDPGGYEQYF.

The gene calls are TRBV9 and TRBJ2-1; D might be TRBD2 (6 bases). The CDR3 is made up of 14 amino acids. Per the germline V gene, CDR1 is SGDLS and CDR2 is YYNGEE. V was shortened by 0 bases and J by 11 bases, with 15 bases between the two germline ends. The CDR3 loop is CASSVDAGWWKQFF. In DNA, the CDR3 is TGTGCCAGCAGCGTAGATGCGGGGTGGTGGAAGCAGTTCTTC. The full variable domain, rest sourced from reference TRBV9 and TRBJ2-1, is DSGVTQTPKHLITATGQRVTLRCSPRSGDLSVYWYQQSLDQGLQFLIQYYNGEERAKGNILERFSAQQFPDLHSELNLSSLELGDSALYFCASSVDAGWWKQFFGPGTRLTVL.

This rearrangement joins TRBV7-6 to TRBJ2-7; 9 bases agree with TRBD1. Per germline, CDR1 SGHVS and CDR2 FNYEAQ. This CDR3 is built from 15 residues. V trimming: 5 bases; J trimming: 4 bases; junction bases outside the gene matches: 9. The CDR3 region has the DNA TGTGCCAGCAGCCTACGAACAGGGGGCTATTACGAGCAGTACTTC. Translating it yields CASSLRTGGYYEQYF.

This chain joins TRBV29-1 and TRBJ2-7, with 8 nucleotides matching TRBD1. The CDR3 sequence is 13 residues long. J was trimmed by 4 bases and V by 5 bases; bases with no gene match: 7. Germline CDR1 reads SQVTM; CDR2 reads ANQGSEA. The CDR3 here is CSVQTGGWYEQYF. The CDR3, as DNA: TGCAGCGTTCAAACAGGGGGTTGGTACGAGCAGTACTTC.

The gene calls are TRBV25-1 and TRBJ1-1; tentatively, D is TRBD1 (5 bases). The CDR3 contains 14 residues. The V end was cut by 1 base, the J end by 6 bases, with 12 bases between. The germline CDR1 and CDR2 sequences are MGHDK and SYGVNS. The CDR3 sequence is CASSESRVSAEAFF. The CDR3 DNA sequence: TGTGCCAGCAGTGAATCCAGGGTAAGCGCTGAAGCTTTCTTT.

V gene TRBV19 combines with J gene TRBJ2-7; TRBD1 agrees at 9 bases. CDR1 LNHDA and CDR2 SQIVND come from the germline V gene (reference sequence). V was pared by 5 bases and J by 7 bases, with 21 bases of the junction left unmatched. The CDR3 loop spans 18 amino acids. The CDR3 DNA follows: TGTGCCAGTAGTGTCTTGGGACAGGGAAGAGGCACAGGTGAAGAGCAGTACTTC. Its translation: CASSVLGQGRGTGEEQYF.